These 32 T cell receptor beta chains were all obtained from the same sample, sequenced in a study of T cells in Graves' hyperthyroidism and ophthalmopathy. RNA transcripts were the template for amplifying TCR beta CDR3 regions. The HTBI set primed first-round TCR CDR3 RT-PCR. TCRdb reprocessed the multiplex PCR reads with MiXCR, giving one entry per CDR3 protein. The table has hundreds of thousands of distinct CDR3 sequences, about 15% seen once. The sample was blood. These TCRs come from a woman between 18 and 29 years old with Graves' hyperthyroidism.

V and J are TRBV7-2 and TRBJ2-3, with D possibly matching TRBD2 (5 bases). V was trimmed by 7 bases and J by 5 bases, leaving 25 bases between them. The CDR3 spans 17 residues. The germline V gene has CDR1 SGHTA and CDR2 FQGNSA. CDR3 protein: CASTQEALAVTGDTQYF. DNA of the CDR3: TGTGCCAGCACTCAGGAGGCCCTAGCAGTAACGGGAGATACGCAGTATTTT.

This rearrangement joins TRBV10-3 to TRBJ2-3; either TRBD1 or TRBD2 may supply D (5 bases each). The CDR3 sequence is 14 residues long. Trimming left V 4 bases short and J 2 bases short, with 10 bases between. Germline loops: CDR1 ENHRY, CDR2 SYGVKD. In DNA form, the CDR3 reads TGTGCCATCAGTGTTGAGGGGAACACAGATACGCAGTATTTT. This translates into CAISVEGNTDTQYF.

The table lists this clonotype with a few counts. A read error is possible here, since a much larger clone lies one base away. The rearrangement joins TRBV18 to TRBJ1-4; D might be TRBD1 (5 bases). Germline CDR1 reads KGHSH; CDR2 reads LQKENI. The CDR3 spans 13 residues. This CDR3 reads CTSSPPVRAQLFF. DNA for the CDR3: TGTACCAGCTCACCACCGGTCAGGGCACAACTGTTTTTT.

This clonotype was seen many times. V usage is TRBV19 and J usage is TRBJ2-5, with D possibly being TRBD1 (6 bases). This CDR3 region has 13 residues. V lost 5 bases and J 5 bases, leaving 12 bases between the germline ends. The germline CDR1 and CDR2 sequences are LNHDA and SQIVND (reference sequence). The chain's CDR3 is CASSSGAGETQYF. The CDR3 bases are TGTGCCAGTAGTTCAGGGGCCGGGGAGACCCAGTACTTC.

Only a few counts were recorded for this clonotype. The V and J genes are TRBV6-1 and TRBJ2-3; 8 bases align to TRBD2. Trimming at V came to 5 bases and at J to 4 bases, leaving 11 bases not matched to a gene. The CDR3 loop spans 16 amino acids. From germline, CDR1 is MNHNS and CDR2 SASEGT. The CDR3 sequence: CASSSLRAGESDTQYF. The CDR3 DNA reads TGTGCCAGCAGTTCCCTTAGAGCGGGAGAGTCAGATACGCAGTATTTT.

This clonotype was recorded at least ten times. This chain's CDR3 is CASSLSGRRNEQFF. CDR3 coding DNA: TGTGCCAGCAGTTTAAGCGGGAGACGCAATGAGCAGTTCTTC. V and J are TRBV12-3 or TRBV12-4 and TRBJ2-1, with 8 nucleotides matching TRBD2. This CDR3 region has 14 residues. V gave up 2 bases and J gave up 6 bases; unmatched junction bases: 3.

This clonotype was found many times. The rearrangement uses TRBV7-3 and TRBJ2-1, with TRBD2 identical over 9 bases. Germline lookup yields CDR1 SGHTA and CDR2 FQGTGA. The CDR3 runs 15 residues. V was clipped by 5 bases and J by 7 bases; unmatched bases: 9. The CDR3 nucleotides read TGTGCCAGCAGCCCCGTCGGCGGGAGGGAAAATGAGCAGTTCTTC. It is translated as CASSPVGGRENEQFF.

Many counts were recorded for this clonotype. This chain uses TRBV6-1 with TRBJ2-5, with 8 bases lining up with TRBD1. CDR1 is MNHNS, CDR2 SASEGT, per germline. After removal of 5 bases from V and 5 bases from J, the junction contained 10 bases not matched to a gene. The CDR3 sequence is 15 residues long. CDR3 in DNA: TGTGCCAGCAGTTCCTATCAGGGGGCAGGGGAGACCCAGTACTTC. Protein: CASSSYQGAGETQYF.

In its sample, this clonotype was seen many times. The chain carries TRBV6-1 and TRBJ1-6; D might be TRBD1 (6 bases). CDR3 length equals 15 residues. Germline CDR1 MNHNS, CDR2 SASEGT. With 6 bases removed from V and 5 bases from J, the gap between germline ends came to 14 bases. The CDR3 sequence is CASRVKQGNNSPLHF. For the CDR3, the DNA is TGTGCCAGCAGAGTCAAACAGGGAAATAATTCACCCCTCCACTTT.

This clonotype appeared many times. The rearrangement joins TRBV6-5 to TRBJ2-7, with 8 positions matching TRBD2. Germline CDR1 MNHEY, CDR2 SVGAGI. The CDR3 loop spans 14 amino acids. Trimming at V came to 6 bases and at J to 4 bases, leaving 8 bases not matched to a gene. The CDR3 DNA is TGTGCCAGCAGGGGCGGGGGGCGACATTACGAGCAGTACTTC. It yields the protein CASRGGGRHYEQYF.

This clonotype has more than one count but fewer than ten. This chain joins TRBV7-3 and TRBJ2-2, with 8 bases fitting TRBD2. V lost 5 bases to trimming and J lost 3 bases; unmatched junction nucleotides: 8. CDR3 length: 16 residues. Per the germline V gene, CDR1 is SGHTA and CDR2 is FQGTGA. The CDR3 region has the DNA TGTGCCAGCAGCCTTATCGGGGGGGCGGACACCGGGGAGCTGTTTTTT. Translation: CASSLIGGADTGELFF.

In this sample, this clonotype turned up many times. This chain uses TRBV5-8 with TRBJ2-1; D remains unclear. Trimming cost V 0 bases and J 3 bases, with 7 bases left between them. Germline CDR1 and CDR2: SGHTS and YDEGEE. The CDR3 length is 14 residues. CDR3: CASSLGVVYNEQFF. The CDR3 coding sequence is TGTGCCAGCAGCTTGGGGGTGGTCTACAATGAGCAGTTCTTC.

The chain carries TRBV6-2 or TRBV6-3 and TRBJ2-5; TRBD2 matches at 8 bases. V lost 5 bases to trimming and J lost 7 bases; unmatched junction nucleotides: 3. The V gene's germline CDR1 is MNHEY and CDR2 SVGEGT. The CDR3 runs 12 residues. The CDR3 protein is CASSVAGGTQYF. DNA of the CDR3: TGTGCCAGCAGTGTGGCGGGGGGGACCCAGTACTTC.

This clonotype was seen many times. This chain connects TRBV10-3 to TRBJ2-7, with D maybe TRBD1 (6 bases). Germline V gives CDR1 ENHRY, CDR2 SYGVKD. This CDR3 region has 14 residues. Trimming pared 3 bases from V and 3 bases from J, leaving 12 bases between. Here the CDR3 DNA reads TGTGCCATCAGTGAACTACAGGGCTTCTACGAGCAGTACTTC. Protein product: CAISELQGFYEQYF.

The sample holds many counts of this clonotype. V and J are TRBV6-1 and TRBJ2-1; 12 positions match TRBD2. This CDR3 spans 18 amino acids. The junction had 12 bases not matched to a gene; V was cut back by 3 bases and J by 6 bases. Germline V gene sequence: CDR1 MNHNS, CDR2 SASEGT. The CDR3 DNA reads TGTGCCAGCAGTGATGCTAGCCTAGCGGGGGGGCATGGCAATGAGCAGTTCTTC. Translating it yields CASSDASLAGGHGNEQFF.

This clonotype was seen ten or more times. The chain employs TRBV6-1 and TRBJ1-2; 10 bases align to TRBD1. The junction had 4 bases not matched to a gene; V was cut back by 6 bases and J by 6 bases. Germline V gene data show CDR1 as MNHNS and CDR2 as SASEGT. This CDR3 contains 13 residues. The CDR3 coding sequence is TGTGCCAGCAGCGAGACAGGGGGCAATGGCTACACCTTC. Amino acids: CASSETGGNGYTF.

As concerns this clonotype: The junction departs from the called germline gene at one end, perhaps through a read error. The V and J genes are TRBV7-7 and TRBJ2-1; 10 nucleotides line up with TRBD2. This CDR3 region has 14 residues. Germline V gene sequence: CDR1 SSHAT, CDR2 FNYEAQ (reference sequence). Here the CDR3 reads CASSLGTSDARKFF. CDR3 bases: TGTGCTAGCAGCTTAGGGACTAGCGACGCTAGGAAGTTCTTC.

V usage is TRBV18 and J usage is TRBJ1-5; 8 nucleotides line up with TRBD1. Trimming cost V 8 bases and J 0 bases; bases outside gene matches: 6. Germline values: CDR1 KGHSH, CDR2 LQKENI. The CDR3 length is 15 residues. CDR3 sequence reads: CASTQTGASNQPQHF. The CDR3 coding sequence is TGTGCCAGCACCCAGACAGGGGCTAGCAATCAGCCCCAGCATTTT.

This clonotype occurred many times. V gene TRBV7-3 combines with J gene TRBJ2-3; 8 bases fit TRBD2. Trimming at V came to 5 bases and at J to 0 bases, leaving 10 bases not matched to a gene. There are 17 residues in the CDR3. Germline V gene sequence: CDR1 SGHTA, CDR2 FQGTGA. The CDR3 spells CASSPQGASGSTDTQYF. DNA of the CDR3: TGTGCCAGCAGCCCTCAGGGTGCTAGCGGGAGCACAGATACGCAGTATTTT.

This clonotype was seen many times. This rearrangement joins TRBV6-2 or TRBV6-3 to TRBJ1-5; weak D call: TRBD1 (5 bases). Germline assignment: CDR1 MNHEY and CDR2 SVGEGT. CDR3 length equals 15 residues. Trimming cost V 5 bases and J 2 bases, with 13 bases left between them. The CDR3 loop reads CASSPLGHGNQPQHF. The CDR3 DNA is TGTGCCAGCAGTCCCCTGGGGCATGGCAATCAGCCCCAGCATTTT.

In regard to this clonotype: A much larger clone lies a single base off, so this may be a read error. The CDR3 spells CTSGFGPEGPKSSYEQYF. The CDR3 DNA follows: TGTACTAGTGGCTTTGGGCCGGAGGGACCAAAGAGCTCCTACGAGCAGTACTTC. The rearrangement uses TRBV12-5 and TRBJ2-7; a possible D gene is TRBD2 (6 bases). This CDR3 has 18 amino acids. CDR1 and CDR2 (germline): LGHNT, FRNRAP.

At least ten counts were recorded for this clonotype. This chain joins TRBV2 and TRBJ1-2; 8 positions match TRBD1. Germline CDR1 reads SNHLY; CDR2 reads FYNNEI. The junction had 5 bases not matched to a gene; V was cut back by 3 bases and J by 8 bases. The CDR3 contains 13 residues. CDR3 amino acids: CASSETGVGGYTF. CDR3 DNA: TGTGCCAGCAGTGAGACAGGGGTTGGCGGCTACACCTTC.

This clonotype was seen only a few times. The V call is TRBV4-2, the J call TRBJ2-5; 8 bases are a match to TRBD1. Germline V gene lookup returns CDR1 LGHNA and CDR2 YNFKEQ. This CDR3 is built from 16 residues. Losses at the gene ends were 4 bases for V and 0 bases for J; bases not matched to a gene: 7. For the CDR3, the DNA is TGTGCCAGCAGCCGCGGCAGGGGGCCGGACCAAGAGACCCAGTACTTC. Residues: CASSRGRGPDQETQYF.

The chain uses TRBV4-1 and TRBJ2-7; D is uncertain. The CDR3 sequence is 14 residues long. Germline lookup yields CDR1 MGHRA and CDR2 YSYEKL. V lost 0 bases, J lost 2 bases, and 8 bases lay in between. The chain's CDR3 is CASSQDQSPYEQYF. CDR3 nucleotide sequence: TGCGCCAGCAGCCAAGACCAAAGCCCCTACGAGCAGTACTTC.

This clonotype was found many times. The chain carries TRBV12-3 or TRBV12-4 and TRBJ2-2; TRBD2 matches 8 bases. The V and J ends lost 4 bases and 5 bases, in that order; junction bases with no gene match: 12. The CDR3 loop spans 17 amino acids. CDR3 coding DNA: TGTGCCAGCAGTTCCTGGGGGGCGGGGGGCGGGACCGGGGAGCTGTTTTTT. It is translated as CASSSWGAGGGTGELFF.

This clonotype was counted at least ten times. The chain is built from TRBV6-6 and TRBJ2-2; 8 bases align to TRBD2. Germline V gene data show CDR1 as MNHNY and CDR2 as SVGAGI (reference sequence). Trimming removed 2 bases from V and 1 base from J; junction bases left unmatched: 9. CDR3 length: 18 amino acids. The chain's CDR3 is CASSYPGGGSGNTGELFF. In DNA form, the CDR3 reads TGTGCCAGCAGTTACCCGGGAGGGGGGAGTGGGAACACCGGGGAGCTGTTTTTT.

Only one count was recorded for this clonotype. This clone may be a read error of a much larger clone one base away. The CDR3: CASSLSRPAYERFF. The CDR3 nucleotides are TGTGCCAGCAGTTTATCTCGACCGGCGTATGAGCGGTTCTTC. This chain links TRBV12-3 or TRBV12-4 with TRBJ2-1; D is unclear. This CDR3 region has 14 residues.

The chain has TRBV5-8 and TRBJ1-6; D is undetermined. The germline gives CDR1 SGHTS, CDR2 YDEGEE. Trimming removed 1 base from V and 8 bases from J, with 10 bases in between. This CDR3 has 14 residues. DNA for the CDR3: TGTGCCAGCAGCTTGACCGTAGGAGATTCACCCCTCCACTTT. Encoded protein: CASSLTVGDSPLHF.

In regard to this clonotype: A single base separates this from a much larger clone, so it may be a read error. The chain carries TRBV3-1 and TRBJ2-7; D gene unclear. The CDR3 loop spans 13 amino acids. Between the trimmed V and J ends, which lost 5 bases and 3 bases, there was a span of 11 bases. CDR1 and CDR2 from the germline V gene are LGHDT and YNNKEL (reference sequence). The CDR3 spells CASSNRGGYEQYF. As DNA, the CDR3 is TGTGCCAGCAGCAATAGAGGCGGCTACGAGCAGTACTTC.

This clonotype has a handful of counts. The chain carries TRBV18 and TRBJ2-3; 9 bases match TRBD1. Germline V gives CDR1 KGHSH, CDR2 LQKENI. The V gene end was trimmed by 5 bases and the J gene end by 4 bases; junction bases not matched to a gene: 13. This CDR3 spans 17 amino acids. The CDR3 loop is CASSSSPDRGFPDTQYF. Written as DNA, the CDR3 is TGTGCCAGCTCATCCTCCCCCGACAGGGGGTTCCCAGATACGCAGTATTTT.

The rearrangement links TRBV4-2 to TRBJ2-5; the D gene could be TRBD1 or TRBD2 (5 bases each). This CDR3 is 15 amino acids long. Germline V gene lookup returns CDR1 LGHNA and CDR2 YNFKEQ. Trimming shortened V by 5 bases and J by 4 bases, and 17 bases separated the two germline ends. The CDR3 region is CASSETAGARETQYF. CDR3 nucleotides: TGTGCCAGCAGCGAGACGGCCGGGGCCAGAGAGACCCAGTACTTC.

This clonotype was counted ten times or more. This chain uses TRBV20-1 with TRBJ1-4; D is ambiguous. V lost 3 bases and J lost 10, with 18 bases in between. This CDR3 has 14 residues. Germline-derived CDR1 and CDR2 are DFQATT and SNEGSKA (reference sequence). The CDR3 nucleotides read TGCAGTGCTAGCCCCCCGGGAAATTGGGGAAAACTGTTTTTT. Protein product: CSASPPGNWGKLFF.